This T cell receptor beta chain was sequenced during a study of regulatory T cells in long-lasting Graves disease. Sample time point: newly diagnosed GD, antithyroid drugs for less than 3 months. Isolated PBMC RNA provided the starting material for the TCR library. This clonotype was seen just once. The V end was cut by 0 bases, the J end by 7 bases, with 13 bases between. CDR1 and CDR2 (germline): LGHDT, YNNKEL (reference sequence). The CDR3 runs to 15 residues. TCR beta libraries were built with iRepertoire HTBI primers and Arm-PCR of CDR3 regions. TCRdb re-called the multiplex PCR reads with MiXCR, one entry per CDR3 protein. The table lists about 500,000 distinct CDR3 sequences, around 12% of them singletons, with 7.5% to 9% in the top ten. The same sample was also studied in work on T cells in Graves' hyperthyroidism and ophthalmopathy.

Sequenced here: peripheral blood mononuclear cells (PBMCs), sampled at new diagnosis, from a patient treated with antithyroid drugs. The rearrangement links TRBV3-1 to TRBJ2-4; possibly TRBD1 for D (5 bases). The receptor was derived from a young woman with Graves disease. The CDR3 loop is CASSQDFQGWNIQYF. The CDR3 DNA reads TGTGCCAGCAGCCAAGATTTTCAGGGATGGAACATTCAGTACTTC.